These 10 T cell receptor beta chains came from one sample sequenced in a study of identical twins. In TCRdb, the 5' RACE reads were re-called with MiXCR into one record per CDR3 protein. The table has roughly 18,000 distinct CDR3 sequences, roughly 69% seen once; the top ten hold around 6.4%. Sequenced input: memory (CD45RO+) T cells sorted from blood. The receptors shown here come from a woman aged 18-29 years in good health. This table probably holds off-target reads from a library built for another chain.

This clonotype was observed a handful of times. The V and J genes are TRBV7-3 and TRBJ2-1; D unresolved. The germline V gene has CDR1 SGHTA and CDR2 FQGTGA. The CDR3 loop spans 15 amino acids. The V end was cut by 2 bases, the J end by 0 bases, with 8 bases between. The CDR3 reads CASSLLASSYNEQFF. CDR3 sequence (DNA): TGTGCCAGCAGCTTACTCGCAAGCTCCTACAATGAGCAGTTCTTC. The full variable domain, with the rest looked up from reference TRBV7-3 and TRBJ2-1, is GAGVSQTPSNKVTEKGKYVELRCDPISGHTALYWYRQSLGQGPEFLIYFQGTGAADDSGLPNDRFFAVRPEGSVSTLKIQRTERGDSAVYLCASSLLASSYNEQFFGPGTRLTVL.

The V gene is TRBV3-1, the J gene TRBJ2-5; no reliable D call. Germline V gives CDR1 LGHDT, CDR2 YNNKEL (reference sequence). Trimming cost V 3 bases and J 5 bases, with 13 bases left between them. The CDR3 consists of 14 residues. The CDR3 DNA follows: TGTGCCAGCAGCCAGTTCTCGGGTTCTGAGACCCAGTACTTC. This sequence encodes CASSQFSGSETQYF.

The chain combines TRBV29-1 with TRBJ2-1; TRBD1 is a possible D gene (6 bases). The length of the CDR3 is 18 residues. Germline-derived CDR1 and CDR2 are SQVTM and ANQGSEA. The V gene lost 6 bases and the J gene lost 0 bases, with 24 bases spanning the gap. The CDR3 sequence: CSVPRRGGTLSSYNEQFF. In DNA form, the CDR3 reads TGCAGCGTCCCCCGACGAGGGGGAACACTTAGCTCCTACAATGAGCAGTTCTTC.

The rearrangement links TRBV18 to TRBJ2-2; D may match TRBD1 or TRBD2 (5 bases each). Germline lookup yields CDR1 KGHSH and CDR2 LQKENI. The CDR3 totals 15 residues. V was pared by 3 bases and J by 3 bases, with 11 bases between. The CDR3 reads CASSPGGRDTGELFF. The CDR3 DNA follows: TGTGCCAGCTCACCTGGGGGTCGGGACACCGGGGAGCTGTTTTTT.

The rearrangement links TRBV28 to TRBJ2-7, with no clear D. CDR3 length: 8 residues. Deletions cut 11 bases from V and 7 bases from J, with 6 bases between. Germline V gene lookup returns CDR1 MDHEN and CDR2 SYDVKM. CDR3: CAVGEQYF. The CDR3 coding sequence is TGTGCCGTCGGAGAGCAGTACTTC.

CDR3 region: CASSYAGDHTGELFF. The CDR3 coding sequence is TGTGCCAGCAGTTACGCGGGGGACCACACCGGGGAGCTGTTTTTT. The J gene is TRBJ2-2, the V gene TRBV6-2 or TRBV6-3; 7 nucleotides match TRBD2. Looked up from germline, CDR1 is MNHEY and CDR2 is SVGEGT. Unmatched junction bases numbered 3, after V lost 2 bases and J lost 3 bases. The CDR3 spans 15 residues.

This clonotype was observed a single time. This rearrangement joins TRBV7-8 to TRBJ2-4; either TRBD1 or TRBD2 may fit D (5 bases each). Germline V lookup: CDR1 SGHVS, CDR2 FQNEAQ. The CDR3 loop spans 16 amino acids. Trimming took 4 bases from V and 0 from J, leaving 13 bases between them. The CDR3 sequence: CASSSGGALAKNIQYF. In nucleotides, the CDR3 is TGTGCCAGCAGCTCTGGGGGAGCTTTAGCCAAAAACATTCAGTACTTC.

This chain joins TRBV27 and TRBJ2-3; D is unresolved. Trimming cost V 11 bases and J 0 bases, with 9 bases left between them. There are 12 residues in the CDR3. Germline V gene data show CDR1 as MNHEY and CDR2 as SMNVEV (reference sequence). The CDR3 loop is CAGDGSTDTQYF. For the CDR3, the DNA is TGTGCCGGAGACGGAAGCACAGATACGCAGTATTTT.

Points on this clonotype: One junction end does not reproduce the germline sequence, and a read error may be involved. The genes are TRBV2 and TRBJ2-2; TRBD2 might be the D (5 bases). Germline loops: CDR1 SNHLY, CDR2 FYNNEI. This CDR3 contains 11 residues. The chain's CDR3 is CASSETGELFF. For the CDR3, the DNA is TGTGCCAGCAGTGAAACCGGGGAACTGTTTTTT.

The chain joins TRBV19 to TRBJ2-7; 15 bases agree with TRBD2. V was clipped by 5 bases and J by 6 bases; unmatched bases: 5. Per germline, CDR1 LNHDA and CDR2 SQIVND (reference sequence). The CDR3 extends over 15 amino acids. The CDR3 nucleotides read TGTGCCAGTAGTTCCATGGGACTAGCGGGGGGCGAGCAGTACTTC. Protein sequence: CASSSMGLAGGEQYF.